Following are 10 T cell receptor beta chains from one sample sequenced in a study of T cell changes during pregnancy in multiple sclerosis. Generated by immunoSEQ multiplex PCR, the TCRdb table keeps only in-frame clones and is missing some. Of around 40,000 clones in the sample, roughly nine tenths were seen once. Specimen: CD8+ T cells from peripheral blood mononuclear cells, collected in the second trimester of pregnancy. These receptors all come from a female donor with multiple sclerosis, enrolled in a pregnancy study.

This rearrangement joins TRBV11-2 to TRBJ1-4; D gene ambiguous. Germline V CDR1 and CDR2: SGHAT, FQNNGV. The CDR3 loop spans 16 amino acids. Deletions cut 0 bases from V and 6 bases from J, with 14 bases between. The CDR3 reads CASSLDSGGWDEKLFF. The CDR3 nucleotides read TGTGCCAGCAGCTTAGATTCAGGAGGGTGGGATGAAAAACTGTTTTTT.

The CDR3 loop reads CASSRPDRASYEQYF. CDR3 DNA sequence: TGTGCCAGCAGCCGACCGGACAGGGCATCCTACGAGCAGTACTTC. This chain uses TRBV13 with TRBJ2-7, with 8 bases fitting TRBD1. Germline V lookup: CDR1 PRHDT, CDR2 FYEKMQ (reference sequence). The CDR3 contains 15 residues. The J segment lost 1 base and the V segment lost 5 bases, leaving 7 bases of the junction unmatched.

The gene calls are TRBV4-1 and TRBJ2-1; 7 bases are shared with TRBD2. CDR3 length: 15 amino acids. V lost 4 bases to trimming and J lost 6 bases; unmatched junction nucleotides: 9. Germline CDR1 is MGHRA and CDR2 is YSYEKL. The CDR3 loop is CASSLGREQGNEQFF. The CDR3 coding sequence is TGCGCCAGCAGCCTGGGGAGGGAGCAAGGCAATGAGCAGTTCTTC.

The chain has TRBV4-1 and TRBJ1-1; D is undetermined. V was clipped by 3 bases and J by 9 bases, with 11 bases between them. The V gene's germline CDR1 is MGHRA and CDR2 YSYEKL. The CDR3 is made up of 12 amino acids. The CDR3 region has the DNA TGCGCCAGCAGCCATGAAACCAAGCAAGCTTTCTTT. Encoded protein: CASSHETKQAFF.

The V call is TRBV5-8, the J call TRBJ1-5, with TRBD1 as a possible D gene (6 bases). The V end was cut by 0 bases, the J end by 2 bases, with 15 bases between. This CDR3 comprises 17 residues. Per the germline V gene, CDR1 is SGHTS and CDR2 is YDEGEE. The CDR3 DNA is TGTGCCAGCAGCTTGGCAGGGGCCGGCCGAGGCAATCAGCCCCAGCATTTT. It translates to CASSLAGAGRGNQPQHF.

V usage is TRBV5-6 and J usage is TRBJ2-2; D gene uncertain. The V gene lost 0 bases and the J gene lost 7 bases, with 7 bases spanning the gap. From germline, CDR1 is SGHDT and CDR2 YYEEEE. The CDR3 is 13 amino acids. The DNA of the CDR3 is TGTGCCAGCAGCTTGGAGCTTGGCGGGGAGCTGTTTTTT. This encodes CASSLELGGELFF.

The J gene is TRBJ2-3, the V gene TRBV19, with D possibly being TRBD2 (5 bases). The CDR3 sequence is 13 residues long. V lost 7 bases and J 6 bases, leaving 14 bases between the germline ends. CDR1 is LNHDA and CDR2 is SQIVND in the germline V gene (reference sequence). This CDR3 is CASISTGWDTQYF. CDR3 coding DNA: TGTGCCAGTATCTCGACGGGATGGGATACGCAGTATTTT.

The V call is TRBV19, the J call TRBJ2-1, with 11 positions matching TRBD2. Germline CDR1 LNHDA, CDR2 SQIVND (reference sequence). The CDR3 loop spans 15 amino acids. Trimming removed 5 bases from V and 8 bases from J; junction bases left unmatched: 8. CDR3 sequence: CASSQTSGRIYEQFF. CDR3 bases: TGTGCCAGTAGTCAAACTAGCGGGAGAATCTATGAGCAGTTCTTC.

The count of this clone is one. The rearrangement uses TRBV7-9 and TRBJ2-7; 8 bases map to TRBD1. From germline, CDR1 is SEHNR and CDR2 FQNEAQ (reference sequence). V shed 5 bases, J shed 6 bases, and the junction held 9 bases outside the gene matches. The CDR3 is 14 amino acids. Written as DNA, the CDR3 is TGTGCCAGCAGCGCGGACAGGGTGTGGGTCGAGCAGTACTTC. Its translation is CASSADRVWVEQYF.

This sequence joins TRBV19 and TRBJ1-2; a possible D gene is TRBD1 (5 bases). Germline V CDR1 and CDR2: LNHDA, SQIVND (reference sequence). V was cut by 4 bases and J by 1 base, with 16 bases left in between. The CDR3 extends over 16 amino acids. CDR3 in amino acids: CASSTTDVYSNYGYTF. The CDR3 DNA reads as TGTGCCAGTAGTACGACAGATGTCTATAGTAACTATGGCTACACCTTC.